The 7 T cell receptor beta chains given below trace back to one sample, sequenced in a study of cytomegalovirus exposure and HLA in healthy donors. In the PCR, 60 Vbeta and 13 Jbeta primers were used. Libraries were prepared by immunoSEQ multiplex PCR; TCRdb keeps only in-frame clonotypes and omits some of them. The sample includes approximately 180,000 clones, 80% of them seen just once. Sequencing was done on a sample of PBMCs. These receptors originate from a man aged 30 to 39 in good health and CMV-seropositive.

This chain joins TRBV5-1 and TRBJ1-3, with a possible D match to TRBD1 (6 bases). Germline V CDR1 and CDR2: SGHRS, YFSETQ. The germline V and J ends were trimmed by 4 bases and 0 bases, with 11 bases remaining between them. The CDR3 extends over 15 amino acids. The CDR3 here is CASSPRGGSGNTIYF. In DNA form, the CDR3 reads TGCGCCAGCAGCCCTAGGGGGGGCTCTGGAAACACCATATATTTT.

This clone has only one observation. A read error is likely, as this CDR3 ends without the conserved phenylalanine or tryptophan. The chain has TRBV5-1 and TRBJ1-1, with 7 bases fitting TRBD1. Germline V CDR1 and CDR2: SGHRS, YFSETQ. J gave up 1 base and V 4 bases, and 7 bases lay outside the gene matches. The CDR3 totals 15 residues. CDR3 loop: CASSLNRGPNTEAFL. CDR3 DNA sequence: TGCGCCAGCAGCCTAAACAGGGGACCGAACACTGAAGCTTTCCTT.

In its sample, this clone was seen a few times. In DNA form, the CDR3 reads TGTGCCAGCAGCCCGGGACTAGGCGAGACCCAGTACTTC. Translating it yields CASSPGLGETQYF. V gene TRBV7-8 combines with J gene TRBJ2-5, with TRBD2 matching 8 bases. The CDR3 totals 13 residues. Germline assignment: CDR1 SGHVS and CDR2 FQNEAQ. J was trimmed by 5 bases and V by 5 bases; bases with no gene match: 4.

The rearrangement links TRBV6-6 to TRBJ2-1, with 9 nucleotides matching TRBD2. From germline, CDR1 is MNHNY and CDR2 SVGAGI (reference sequence). This CDR3 is 16 amino acids long. After removal of 5 bases from V and 3 bases from J, the junction contained 8 bases not matched to a gene. CDR3 in DNA: TGTGCCAGCAGTCTTCTTCCAGCGGGGGGCTACAATGAGCAGTTCTTC. It specifies CASSLLPAGGYNEQFF.

The chain combines TRBV6-4 with TRBJ1-2, with D hard to call. The CDR3 has 15 residues. Germline-derived CDR1 and CDR2 are MRHNA and SNTAGT. V lost 6 bases and J lost 3, with 17 bases in between. DNA of the CDR3: TGTGCCAGCAGCCCGGAGGGAGGAAGGTACTATGGCTACACCTTC. Its protein product is CASSPEGGRYYGYTF.

This clone has ten or more counts. J is TRBJ1-1 and V is TRBV6-1; D might be TRBD1 (5 bases). From germline, CDR1 is MNHNS and CDR2 SASEGT. The CDR3 has 15 residues. V was trimmed by 5 bases and J by 5 bases, leaving 18 bases between them. The CDR3 DNA reads TGTGCCAGCAGTCCTTCGGCGGCCGGGGGGACTGAAGCTTTCTTT. Translated, it gives CASSPSAAGGTEAFF.

This clone was recorded only once. The V and J genes are TRBV9 and TRBJ1-2; D unresolved. This CDR3 contains 12 residues. V was shortened by 3 bases and J by 6 bases, with 9 bases between the two germline ends. Germline CDR1 and CDR2: SGDLS and YYNGEE. The CDR3 DNA reads as TGTGCCAGCAGCGACAGAGTTGATGGCTACACCTTC. The encoded protein is CASSDRVDGYTF.